This T cell receptor (beta chain) was captured in a study of T cells in Graves' hyperthyroidism and ophthalmopathy (dated by TCRdb to the late 2010s). About the study as a whole: Peripheral blood was collected at initial diagnosis, before any treatment. After sampling, hyperthyroidism patients received methimazole starting at 30 mg daily, and ophthalmopathy patients received high-dose intravenous methylprednisolone. In more than five Graves' hyperthyroidism patients, the study also compared T-cell repertoires from thyroid tissue with T-cell repertoires from blood. To identify TCR V-J signatures that set the groups apart, the researchers used a discovery cohort of about a hundred patients, made up of under 50 with Graves' ophthalmopathy and about 59 with stable Graves' hyperthyroidism. An independent validation cohort of fewer than 20 hyperthyroidism patients and 17 patients who later progressed to ophthalmopathy tested prospective prediction of ophthalmopathy. The paper describes TCR Vbeta CDR3 sequencing of 130 to 150 peripheral blood samples, made up of 40 to 45 ophthalmopathy patients, some 76 hyperthyroidism patients and 17 progressor patients. The 90 or so discovery patients were randomly split 7:3 into training and test sets. The full study reports these points: In cross-validation, a model built on a 13 V-J signature told ophthalmopathy apart from stable hyperthyroidism with 87.88% sensitivity and roughly 82% specificity, and in testing the same model reached 80%/75%. In validation, the model predicted progression to ophthalmopathy a median of about 6.5 months before onset, with roughly 71% sensitivity and roughly 73% specificity. No statistical method was used to fix the sample size in advance, and group allocation was not hidden from the investigators. Most expanded thyroid clonotypes (frequency above 0.001) were also found in blood, which suggests that blood repertoires may mirror thyroid immune responses.

Measured from the cysteine to the phenylalanine, the CDR3 is 11 residues long. Solely the CDR3 DNA is kept, with 33 bases framed from the first base. CDR1 is given as MDHEN and CDR2 as SYDVKM, both from the germline V gene. V and J are truncated by 6 bases and 8 bases respectively, leaving an intervening sequence of 7 bases. TCR beta CDR3 regions were amplified from RNA transcripts. The first round of RT-PCR for the TCR CDR3 was performed with the HTBI primer set and the Qiagen OneStep RT-PCR kit. Libraries were constructed in a second round of multiplex PCR, after which size selection and purification were performed. The libraries were sequenced on an Illumina HiSeq2000 using paired-end 100 bp reads. The paper's data handling went like this. Raw data were processed with SOAPnuke, discarding reads with adapters, uncalled bases, mean Phred below 15, or no exact constant-primer or identifier match. High-quality paired reads were merged with COPE v1.2.5, and unique nucleotide sequences were defined as clonotypes. MiTCR v1.1 was used to align the clonotypes against IMGT TRBV, TRBD and TRBJ reference segments. The analysis was restricted to V-J combinations with a frequency above 0.0001, which together covered 99% to 99.2% of the repertoires. A TCS score was defined as the ratio of F50 (clonal expansion) to E x V (chaos), with BLOSUM62-based TCRdist applied between CDR3 peptides within each V-J. Welch's t-statistics and random forest reduced some 510 V-J features to 10 to 15, which were used in a naive Bayes classifier (R e1071). The Morisita-Horn index was used to measure how similar the thyroid and blood repertoires were. The public reads were reprocessed in TCRdb via fastp at Q25 and MiXCR, keeping in-frame beta chains. Rows merge per CDR3 protein into single entries with the most common DNA and genes. TCRdb, rather than the study authors, made the V and J calls. For this sample the table gives 50,000 to 75,000 distinct CDR3 sequences, of which roughly 52% were detected only once. In total, the top ten clones hold roughly 12% of the sample.

In its sample, this clonotype was seen many times. Its antigen specificity is not known. Base qualities were left out, and no much larger clone turns up one base away. Moderately to severely active disease, a Clinical Activity Score of at least 3, a NOSPECS grade of at least 4, and a duration under 3 months were present in ophthalmopathy patients. Exclusion was applied to patients with uncontrolled infections, other autoimmune diseases, pregnancy or lactation. Diagnoses relied on clinical symptoms, serum thyroxine and TRAb, thyroid ultrasound and orbital computed tomography. Ficoll-Paque density gradient centrifugation was used to isolate PBMCs from 9.5 to 10 ml of fresh peripheral blood. Trizol reagent was used to extract total RNA, and RNA quality was then checked on an Agilent 2100 Bioanalyzer.

In this chain, TRBV28 is recombined with TRBJ1-4, with no confidently assigned D gene. The source of this sequence is a woman aged 30 to 39 with Graves' ophthalmopathy. Source material: blood. The CDR3 region: CASSFVEKLFF. The DNA sequence follows: TGTGCCAGCAGCTTTGTGGAAAAACTGTTTTTT.